The source of this TCR beta chain is a study of T-cell memory formation after mild COVID-19. Study findings and constraints: Whether day 37 second-wave clones are SARS-CoV-2-specific was not confirmed.

TCRdb used MiXCR to reprocess the 5' RACE reads, holding one entry per CDR3 protein. The sample contains 150,000 to 200,000 distinct CDR3 sequences, 15% to 20% of which appear only once. With regard to this clonotype: Its specificity is not known.

The germline gives CDR1 MDHEN, CDR2 SYDVKM. V lost 3 bases, J lost 3 bases, and 7 bases stayed unmatched. This CDR3 has 16 residues. This sequence originates from a man between 18 and 29 years old who had mild COVID-19 (a few samples of this study predate the infection). Cell type and time point are not known. Sequenced input: PBMCs or a T cell subset sorted from them (not recorded which). The chain couples TRBV28 to TRBJ1-1, with 10 nucleotides matching TRBD1. CDR3 nucleotides: TGTGCCAGCAGTTTTTATACCGGGACAGGGGACACTGAAGCTTTCTTT. Its protein is CASSFYTGTGDTEAFF. Complete variable domain (other parts from reference TRBV28 and TRBJ1-1): DVKVTQSSRYLVKRTGEKVFLECVQDMDHENMFWYRQDPGLGLRLIYFSYDVKMKEKGDIPEGYSVSREKKERFSLILESASTNQTSMYLCASSFYTGTGDTEAFFGQGTRLTVV.